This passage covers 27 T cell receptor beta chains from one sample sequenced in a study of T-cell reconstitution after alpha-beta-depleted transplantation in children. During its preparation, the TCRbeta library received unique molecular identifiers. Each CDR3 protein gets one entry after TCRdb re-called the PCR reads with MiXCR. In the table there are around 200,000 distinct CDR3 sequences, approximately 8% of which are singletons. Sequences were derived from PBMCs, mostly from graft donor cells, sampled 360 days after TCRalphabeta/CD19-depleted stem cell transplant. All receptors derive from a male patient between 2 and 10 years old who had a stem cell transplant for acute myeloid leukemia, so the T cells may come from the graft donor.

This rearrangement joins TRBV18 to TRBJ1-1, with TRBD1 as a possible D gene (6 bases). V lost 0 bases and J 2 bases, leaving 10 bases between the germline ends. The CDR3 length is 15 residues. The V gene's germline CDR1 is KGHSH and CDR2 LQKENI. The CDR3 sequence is CASSPPRTANTEAFF. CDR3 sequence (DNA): TGTGCCAGCTCACCACCAAGGACAGCCAACACTGAAGCTTTCTTT.

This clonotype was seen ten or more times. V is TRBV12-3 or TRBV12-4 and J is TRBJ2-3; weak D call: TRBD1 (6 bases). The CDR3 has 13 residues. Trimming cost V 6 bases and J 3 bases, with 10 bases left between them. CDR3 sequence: CASRITGTDTQYF. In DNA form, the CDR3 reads TGTGCCAGCAGGATAACAGGGACAGATACGCAGTATTTT.

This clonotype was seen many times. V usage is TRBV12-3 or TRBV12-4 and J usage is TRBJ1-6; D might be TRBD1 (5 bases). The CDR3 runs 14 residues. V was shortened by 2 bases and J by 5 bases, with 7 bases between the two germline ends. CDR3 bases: TGTGCCAGCAGTTTAAGGGGTCATAATTCACCCCTCCACTTT. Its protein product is CASSLRGHNSPLHF.

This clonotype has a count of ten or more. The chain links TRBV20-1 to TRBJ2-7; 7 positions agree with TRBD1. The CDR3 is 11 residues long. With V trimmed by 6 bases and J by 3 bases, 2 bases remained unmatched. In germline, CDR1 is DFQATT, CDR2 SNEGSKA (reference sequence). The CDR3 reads CSARDSYEQYF. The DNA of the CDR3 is TGCAGTGCCAGGGACAGCTACGAGCAGTACTTC.

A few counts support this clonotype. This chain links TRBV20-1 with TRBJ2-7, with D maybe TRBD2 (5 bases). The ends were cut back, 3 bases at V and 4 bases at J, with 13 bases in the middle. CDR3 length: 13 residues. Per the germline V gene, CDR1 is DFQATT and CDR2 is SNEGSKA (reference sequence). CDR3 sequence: CSASLSVEYEQYF. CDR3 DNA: TGCAGTGCTAGTCTTAGCGTTGAGTACGAGCAGTACTTC.

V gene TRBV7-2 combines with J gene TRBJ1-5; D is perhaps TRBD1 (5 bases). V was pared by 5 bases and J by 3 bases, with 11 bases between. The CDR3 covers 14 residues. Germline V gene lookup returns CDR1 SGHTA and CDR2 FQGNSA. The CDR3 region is CASSPTGDNQPQHF. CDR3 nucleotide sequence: TGTGCCAGCAGCCCGACGGGGGACAATCAGCCCCAGCATTTT.

Here the CDR3 DNA reads TGTGCTAGTGGTTCGACAGGGTCAGGGGAGACCCAGTACTTC. Protein: CASGSTGSGETQYF. The gene calls are TRBV12-5 and TRBJ2-5, with 7 nucleotides matching TRBD1. The CDR3 is 14 residues long. Trimming at V came to 4 bases and at J to 5 bases, leaving 7 bases not matched to a gene. The germline CDR1 and CDR2 sequences are LGHNT and FRNRAP.

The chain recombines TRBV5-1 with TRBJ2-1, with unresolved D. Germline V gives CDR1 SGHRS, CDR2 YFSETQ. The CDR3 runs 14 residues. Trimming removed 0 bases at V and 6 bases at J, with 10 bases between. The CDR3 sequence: CASSLELVLNEQFF. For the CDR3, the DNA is TGCGCCAGCAGCTTGGAGTTAGTCCTCAATGAGCAGTTCTTC.

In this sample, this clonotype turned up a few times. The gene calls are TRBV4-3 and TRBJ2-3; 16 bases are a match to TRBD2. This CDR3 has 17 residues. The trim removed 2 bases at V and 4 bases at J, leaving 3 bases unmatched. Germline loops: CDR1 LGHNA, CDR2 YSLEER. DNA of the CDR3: TGCGCCAGCAGCCAAACGGGACTAGCGGGAGGGGCAGATACGCAGTATTTT. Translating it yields CASSQTGLAGGADTQYF.

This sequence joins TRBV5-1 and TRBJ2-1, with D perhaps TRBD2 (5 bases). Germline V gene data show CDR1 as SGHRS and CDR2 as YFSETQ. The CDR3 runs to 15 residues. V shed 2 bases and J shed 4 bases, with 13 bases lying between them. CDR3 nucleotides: TGCGCCAGCAGCTTCAGGAGCGGAGCTTACAATGAGCAGTTCTTC. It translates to CASSFRSGAYNEQFF.

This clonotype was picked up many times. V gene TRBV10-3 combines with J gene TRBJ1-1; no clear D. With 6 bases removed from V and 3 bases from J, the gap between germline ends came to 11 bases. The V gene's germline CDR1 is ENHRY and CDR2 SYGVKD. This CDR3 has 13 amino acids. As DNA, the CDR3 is TGTGCCATCAGCGGCCCGGGTTACACTGAAGCTTTCTTT. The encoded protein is CAISGPGYTEAFF.

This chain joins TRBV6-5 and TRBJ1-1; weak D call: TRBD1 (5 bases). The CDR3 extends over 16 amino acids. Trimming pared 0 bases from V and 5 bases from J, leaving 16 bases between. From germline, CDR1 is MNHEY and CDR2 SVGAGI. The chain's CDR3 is CASSYSLGQGWTEAFF. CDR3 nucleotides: TGTGCCAGCAGTTACTCGCTCGGACAAGGGTGGACTGAAGCTTTCTTT.

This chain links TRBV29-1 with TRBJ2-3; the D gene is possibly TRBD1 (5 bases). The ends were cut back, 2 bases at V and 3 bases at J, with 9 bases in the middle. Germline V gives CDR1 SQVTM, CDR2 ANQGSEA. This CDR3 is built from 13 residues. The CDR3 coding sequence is TGCAGCGTTGAACAGGGATTGACAGATACGCAGTATTTT. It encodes CSVEQGLTDTQYF.

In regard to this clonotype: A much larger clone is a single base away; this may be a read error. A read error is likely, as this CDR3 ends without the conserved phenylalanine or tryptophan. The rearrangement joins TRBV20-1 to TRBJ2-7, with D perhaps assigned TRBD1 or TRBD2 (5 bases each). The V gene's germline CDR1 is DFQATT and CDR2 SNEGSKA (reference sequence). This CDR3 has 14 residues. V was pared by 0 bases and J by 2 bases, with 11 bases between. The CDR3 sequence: CSARESGSAYEQYC. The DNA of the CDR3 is TGCAGTGCTAGAGAATCAGGGAGCGCCTACGAGCAGTACTGC.

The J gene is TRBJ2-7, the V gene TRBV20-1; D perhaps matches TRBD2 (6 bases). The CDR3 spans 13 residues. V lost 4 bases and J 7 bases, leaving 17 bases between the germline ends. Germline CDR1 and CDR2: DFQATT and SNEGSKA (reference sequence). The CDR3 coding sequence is TGCAGTGCTAACAGGCGGGGTCTCTGGGAGCAGTACTTC. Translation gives CSANRRGLWEQYF.

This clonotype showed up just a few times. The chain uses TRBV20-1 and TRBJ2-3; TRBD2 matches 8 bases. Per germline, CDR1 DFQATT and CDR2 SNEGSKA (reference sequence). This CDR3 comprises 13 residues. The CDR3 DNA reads TGCGGCTATAGCGGGGTGTCCACAGATACGCAGTATTTT. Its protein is CGYSGVSTDTQYF.

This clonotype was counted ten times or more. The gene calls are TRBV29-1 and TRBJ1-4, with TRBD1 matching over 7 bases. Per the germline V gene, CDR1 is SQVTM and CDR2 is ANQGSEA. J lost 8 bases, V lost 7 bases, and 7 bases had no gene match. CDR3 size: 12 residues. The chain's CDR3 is CSARQGDEKLFF. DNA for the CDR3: TGCAGCGCCCGACAGGGAGACGAAAAACTGTTTTTT.

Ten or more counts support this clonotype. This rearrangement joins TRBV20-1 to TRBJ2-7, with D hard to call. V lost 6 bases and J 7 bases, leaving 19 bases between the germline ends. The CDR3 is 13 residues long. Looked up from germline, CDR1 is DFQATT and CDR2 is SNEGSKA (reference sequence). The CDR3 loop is CSAPFLAHREQYF. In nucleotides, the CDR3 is TGCAGTGCCCCTTTCTTGGCCCATCGGGAGCAGTACTTC.

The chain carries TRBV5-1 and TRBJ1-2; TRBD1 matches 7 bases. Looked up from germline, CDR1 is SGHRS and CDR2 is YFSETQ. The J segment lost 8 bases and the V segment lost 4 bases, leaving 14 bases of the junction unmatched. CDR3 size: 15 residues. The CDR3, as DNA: TGCGCCAGCAGCCCGTGGACAGGACGACCCACAGGCTACACCTTC. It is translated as CASSPWTGRPTGYTF. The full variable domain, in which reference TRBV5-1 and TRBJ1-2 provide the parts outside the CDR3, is KAGVTQTPRYLIKTRGQQVTLSCSPISGHRSVSWYQQTPGQGLQFLFEYFSETQRNKGNFPGRFSGRQFSNSRSEMNVSTLELGDSALYLCASSPWTGRPTGYTFGSGTRLTVV.

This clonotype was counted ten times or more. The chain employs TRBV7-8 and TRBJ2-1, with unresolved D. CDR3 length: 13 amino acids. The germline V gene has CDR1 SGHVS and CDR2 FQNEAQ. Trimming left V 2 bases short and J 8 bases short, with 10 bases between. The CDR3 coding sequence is TGTGCCAGCAGCTTAAACATGAAGGATGAGCAGTTCTTC. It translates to CASSLNMKDEQFF.

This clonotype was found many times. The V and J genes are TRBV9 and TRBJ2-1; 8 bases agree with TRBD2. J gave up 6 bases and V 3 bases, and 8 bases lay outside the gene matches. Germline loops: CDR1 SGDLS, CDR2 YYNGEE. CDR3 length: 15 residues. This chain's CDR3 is CASSGPGLEVNEQFF. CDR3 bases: TGTGCCAGCAGCGGTCCGGGACTAGAGGTCAATGAGCAGTTCTTC.

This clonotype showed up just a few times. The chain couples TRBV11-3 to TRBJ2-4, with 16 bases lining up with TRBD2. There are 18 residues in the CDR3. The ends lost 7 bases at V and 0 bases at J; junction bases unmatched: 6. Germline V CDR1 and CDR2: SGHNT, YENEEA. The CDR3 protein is CASNPGLAGGLAKNIQYF. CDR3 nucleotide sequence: TGTGCCAGCAATCCGGGACTAGCGGGAGGGTTAGCCAAAAACATTCAGTACTTC.

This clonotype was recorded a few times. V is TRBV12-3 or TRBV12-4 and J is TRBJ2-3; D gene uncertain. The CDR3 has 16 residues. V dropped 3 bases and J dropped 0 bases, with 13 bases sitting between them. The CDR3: CASSFLSATSTDTQYF. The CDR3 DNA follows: TGTGCCAGCAGTTTTCTTTCAGCAACTAGCACAGATACGCAGTATTTT.

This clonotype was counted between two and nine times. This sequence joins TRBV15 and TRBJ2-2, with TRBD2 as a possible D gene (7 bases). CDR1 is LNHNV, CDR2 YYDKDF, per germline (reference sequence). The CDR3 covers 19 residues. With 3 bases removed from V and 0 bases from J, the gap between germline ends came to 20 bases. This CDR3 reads CATSSSLGRGHANTGELFF. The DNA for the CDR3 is TGTGCCACCAGCAGTTCCTTGGGGCGGGGGCACGCGAACACCGGGGAGCTGTTTTTT.

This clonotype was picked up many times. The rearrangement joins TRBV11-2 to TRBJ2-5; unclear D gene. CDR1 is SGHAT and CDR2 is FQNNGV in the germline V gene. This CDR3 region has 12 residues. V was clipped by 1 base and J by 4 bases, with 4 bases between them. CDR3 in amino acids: CASSLAPETQYF. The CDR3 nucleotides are TGTGCCAGCAGCTTAGCCCCAGAGACCCAGTACTTC.

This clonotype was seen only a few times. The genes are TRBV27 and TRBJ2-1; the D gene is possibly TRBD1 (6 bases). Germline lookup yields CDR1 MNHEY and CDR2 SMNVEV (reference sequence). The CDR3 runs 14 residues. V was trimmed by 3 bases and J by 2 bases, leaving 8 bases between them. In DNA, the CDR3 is TGTGCCAGCAGTTTCTACAGGGCCTACAATGAGCAGTTCTTC. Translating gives CASSFYRAYNEQFF.

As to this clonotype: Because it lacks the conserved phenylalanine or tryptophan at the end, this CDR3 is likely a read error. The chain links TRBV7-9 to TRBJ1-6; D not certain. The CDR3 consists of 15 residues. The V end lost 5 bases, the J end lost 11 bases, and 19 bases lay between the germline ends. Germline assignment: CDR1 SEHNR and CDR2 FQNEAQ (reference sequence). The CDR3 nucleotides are TGTGCCAGCAGCCCAGAGGGCATCCTCGCCCCACCCCTCCACTCT. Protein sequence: CASSPEGILAPPLHS.